These 3 T cell receptor beta chains originate from one sample sequenced in a study of early T cells in non-severe SARS-CoV-2 infection. TCRdb reanalysed the 5' RACE reads using MiXCR and keeps one entry per CDR3 protein. The table records about 64,000 distinct CDR3 sequences, 7% to 9.5% of them present only once. The sequencing used whole blood, collected at baseline. All receptors come from an adult who was a healthcare worker with PCR-confirmed SARS-CoV-2 infection or an uninfected control (not recorded which).

This clonotype turned up a few times. V usage is TRBV3-1 and J usage is TRBJ2-7; D unclear. This CDR3 has 15 amino acids. In germline, CDR1 is LGHDT, CDR2 YNNKEL (reference sequence). V dropped 0 bases and J dropped 7 bases, with 16 bases sitting between them. CDR3 sequence reads: CASSQDQTLGREQYF. CDR3 DNA sequence: TGTGCCAGCAGCCAAGATCAGACGCTCGGCAGGGAGCAGTACTTC.

This clonotype came up many times. The J gene is TRBJ1-1, the V gene TRBV18, with 7 bases matching TRBD1. The length of the CDR3 is 14 residues. Per the germline V gene, CDR1 is KGHSH and CDR2 is LQKENI. J gave up 6 bases and V 0 bases, and 4 bases lay outside the gene matches. The CDR3 nucleotides read TGTGCCAGCTCACCACCTGGGGGACAGCCTGAAGCTTTCTTT. Translation gives CASSPPGGQPEAFF.

This clonotype occurred a few times. The rearrangement joins TRBV6-6 to TRBJ1-2; D is unclear. Trimming removed 4 bases from V and 8 bases from J, with 17 bases in between. This CDR3 is built from 14 residues. CDR1 and CDR2 (germline): MNHNY, SVGAGI (reference sequence). CDR3 region: CASSSPSRPLGYTF. The CDR3 bases are TGTGCCAGCAGTTCTCCCAGCCGACCGCTGGGCTACACCTTC.